The 14 T cell receptor beta chains below were found in one sample sequenced in a study of patients and donors after allogeneic stem cell transplantation. TCRdb called the RT-PCR reads again in MiXCR, with one record for every CDR3 protein. The sample has 390,000 or so distinct CDR3 sequences, 15% to 20% seen once. The sequencing sample was made of blood, either unsorted or a sorted T cell fraction (not recorded which). These receptor sequences come from a human donor who was either an allogeneic HSCT recipient or a stem cell or donor lymphocyte infusion donor (not recorded which). It is not recorded whose cells these are; they may come from a transplant donor.

The chain couples TRBV6-1 to TRBJ2-5; TRBD2 is a possible D gene (6 bases). With 6 bases removed from V and 4 bases from J, the gap between germline ends came to 21 bases. Germline V gene sequence: CDR1 MNHNS, CDR2 SASEGT. The CDR3 is 16 residues long. CDR3 amino acids: CASRNLLELRGETQYF. As DNA, the CDR3 is TGTGCCAGCAGAAACCTACTAGAGCTGCGGGGAGAGACCCAGTACTTC.

The chain couples TRBV12-3 or TRBV12-4 to TRBJ1-2; TRBD1 agrees at 9 bases. The trim removed 5 bases at V and 7 bases at J, leaving 8 bases unmatched. CDR3 size: 14 residues. The DNA for the CDR3 is TGTGCCAGCAGTGGGACAGGGCAAGGAGTTGGCTACACCTTC. Protein: CASSGTGQGVGYTF.

As concerns this clonotype: A read error may be the cause here, since a much bigger clone is one base away. The conserved final phenylalanine or tryptophan is absent from the CDR3, which likely points to a read error. The V call is TRBV12-3 or TRBV12-4, the J call TRBJ2-7; D unresolved. V lost 5 bases and J lost 1, with 12 bases in between. CDR3 length: 14 amino acids. This chain's CDR3 is CASSTEDGSYEQYL. CDR3 bases: TGTGCCAGCAGTACCGAAGACGGGTCCTACGAGCAGTACCTC.

This clonotype was observed a few times. As DNA, the CDR3 is TGTGCCAGCAGCCAAGTCGTTGCGGGCACCATATATTTT. Its translation is CASSQVVAGTIYF. The chain links TRBV14 to TRBJ1-3; D remains ambiguous. Germline CDR1 is SGHDN and CDR2 is FVKESK. Trimming left V 1 base short and J 9 bases short, with 10 bases between. CDR3 size: 13 residues. Variable domain in full (rest from reference TRBV14 and TRBJ1-3): EAGVTQFPSHSVIEKGQTVTLRCDPISGHDNLYWYRRVMGKEIKFLLHFVKESKQDESGMPNNRFLAERTGGTYSTLKVQPAELEDSGVYFCASSQVVAGTIYFGEGSWLTVV.

This clonotype was detected only a few times. As DNA, the CDR3 is TGTGCCAGCAGTACAGCGGGGGGGCCAAGAAATGAGCAGTTCTTC. Protein sequence: CASSTAGGPRNEQFF. V gene TRBV6-2 or TRBV6-3 combines with J gene TRBJ2-1; 10 nucleotides align to TRBD2. V gave up 5 bases and J gave up 7 bases; unmatched junction bases: 8. The CDR3 contains 15 residues. Germline assignment: CDR1 MNHEY and CDR2 SVGEGT.

This clonotype has just a few counts. The chain uses TRBV7-9 and TRBJ1-3; a weak D match, TRBD1 (5 bases). Trimming pared 10 bases from V and 3 bases from J, leaving 16 bases between. The CDR3 length is 14 residues. Germline CDR1 SEHNR, CDR2 FQNEAQ (reference sequence). This CDR3 is CATREGVNGNTIYF. In nucleotides, the CDR3 is TGTGCCACCAGGGAGGGAGTAAATGGAAACACCATATATTTT.

This clonotype was counted many times. This sequence joins TRBV4-1 and TRBJ2-5; TRBD1 matches 7 bases. Germline CDR1 MGHRA, CDR2 YSYEKL. The CDR3 extends over 15 amino acids. The J segment lost 1 base and the V segment lost 3 bases, leaving 5 bases of the junction unmatched. The CDR3 reads CASSHLGTVQETQYF. CDR3 nucleotide sequence: TGCGCCAGCAGCCACCTCGGGACAGTCCAAGAGACCCAGTACTTC.

The chain employs TRBV6-5 and TRBJ2-5; D assignment may be TRBD1 or TRBD2 (5 bases each). CDR3 length: 12 amino acids. Germline V lookup: CDR1 MNHEY, CDR2 SVGAGI. V lost 8 bases, J lost 3 bases, and 10 bases lay in between. CDR3 sequence (DNA): TGTGCCAGCTCTCGAGGGGAAGAGACCCAGTACTTC. Translated, it gives CASSRGEETQYF.

This clonotype was detected only a few times. The J gene is TRBJ2-7, the V gene TRBV7-2; D tentatively fits TRBD1 or TRBD2 (7 bases each). The CDR3 extends over 14 amino acids. Trimming took off 5 bases at V and 8 bases at J, with 19 bases between the two ends. Per germline, CDR1 SGHTA and CDR2 FQGNSA. The CDR3 protein is CASSLGGGDRKQYF. CDR3 DNA: TGTGCCAGCAGCCTAGGGGGAGGGGACAGAAAGCAGTACTTC. The full variable domain, completed using reference TRBV7-2 and TRBJ2-7, is GAGVSQSPSNKVTEKGKDVELRCDPISGHTALYWYRQSLGQGLEFLIYFQGNSAPDKSGLPSDRFSAERTGGSVSTLTIQRTQQEDSAVYLCASSLGGGDRKQYFGPGTRLTVT.

Only a few counts were recorded for this clonotype. The chain employs TRBV20-1 and TRBJ1-5; possible D gene TRBD1, 5 bases. Per germline, CDR1 DFQATT and CDR2 SNEGSKA (reference sequence). V gave up 6 bases and J gave up 3 bases, with 12 bases separating them. There are 13 residues in the CDR3. The CDR3: CSAALRDNQPQHF. The CDR3 nucleotides are TGCAGTGCCGCTCTCAGGGACAATCAGCCCCAGCATTTT.

This clonotype was observed at least ten times. V usage is TRBV29-1 and J usage is TRBJ1-1; no reliable D call. The CDR3 is 15 amino acids. Trimming took off 3 bases at V and 0 bases at J, with 14 bases between the two ends. Germline values: CDR1 SQVTM, CDR2 ANQGSEA. The CDR3 is CSVEFNLRMNTEAFF. The CDR3, as DNA: TGCAGCGTTGAGTTTAATTTGCGCATGAACACTGAAGCTTTCTTT.

V usage is TRBV7-6 and J usage is TRBJ2-2; 8 bases match TRBD2. V was pared by 4 bases and J by 1 base, with 2 bases of the junction left unmatched. Germline V gene sequence: CDR1 SGHVS, CDR2 FNYEAQ. The CDR3 has 15 amino acids. CDR3: CASSSLAENTGELFF. CDR3 nucleotides: TGTGCCAGCAGCTCACTAGCGGAGAACACCGGGGAGCTGTTTTTT.

This clonotype was counted many times. V gene TRBV12-3 or TRBV12-4 combines with J gene TRBJ1-2, with 10 bases aligning to TRBD1. J was trimmed by 1 base and V by 5 bases; bases with no gene match: 1. The CDR3 loop spans 14 amino acids. The CDR3 DNA reads TGTGCCAGCAGTGACAGGGGGCGTAACTATGGCTACACCTTC. It yields the protein CASSDRGRNYGYTF.

This clonotype was detected only a few times. The chain links TRBV9 to TRBJ2-6, with TRBD1 matching 10 bases. The CDR3 has 20 amino acids. Germline CDR1 and CDR2: SGDLS and YYNGEE. Trimming took 1 base from V and 2 from J; bases not matched to a gene: 12. The CDR3 bases are TGTGCCAGCAGCGTAAATTTCGACAGGGGGCGGAAAACTGGGGCCAACGTCCTGACTTTC. This encodes CASSVNFDRGRKTGANVLTF.